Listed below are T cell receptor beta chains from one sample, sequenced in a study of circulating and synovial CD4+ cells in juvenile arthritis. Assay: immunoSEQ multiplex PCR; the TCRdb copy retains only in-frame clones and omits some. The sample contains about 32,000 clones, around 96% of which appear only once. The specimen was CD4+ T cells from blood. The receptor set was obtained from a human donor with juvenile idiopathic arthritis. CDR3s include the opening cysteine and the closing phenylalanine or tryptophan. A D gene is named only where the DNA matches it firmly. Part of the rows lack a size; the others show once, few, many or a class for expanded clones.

TGCGCCAGCAGCCATCTAGATAACGCCGCCGGGGAGCTGTTTTTT	CASSHLDNAAGELFF	NA	NA	TRBV4-3	TRBJ2-2
TGTGCCAGCAGCCAAGGCAGGAACACTGAAGCTTTCTTT	CASSQGRNTEAFF	NA	NA	TRBV4-2	TRBJ1-1
TGTGCCAGCAGTGACTCTGGAGGGAGGTCCACAGATACGCAGTATTTT	CASSDSGGRSTDTQYF	NA	NA	TRBV6-4	TRBJ2-3
TGTGCCAGCAGTCCCGGGGGGGGCACTGAAGCTTTCTTT	CASSPGGGTEAFF	NA	NA	TRBV28	TRBJ1-1
TGTGCCAGCAGCGTAGAACAGCGGGCCTACAATGAGCAGTTCTTC	CASSVEQRAYNEQFF	NA	NA	TRBV9	TRBJ2-1
TGTGCCAGCAGCTTGGGACTAGCAGCTAGCACAGATACGCAGTATTTT	CASSLGLAASTDTQYF	TRBD2	NA	TRBV7-2	TRBJ2-3
TGTGCCAGCAGTCTAGACAGGAACACTGAAGCTTTCTTT	CASSLDRNTEAFF	NA	NA	TRBV7-7	TRBJ1-1
TGCGCCAGCAGCCAAGAAGGCAGGCCGTATGGCTACACCTTC	CASSQEGRPYGYTF	NA	NA	TRBV4-1	TRBJ1-2
TGTGCCAGCTCACCGGATCTAAGGGGGCCTCCGTACAATGAGCAGTTCTTC	CASSPDLRGPPYNEQFF	TRBD1	NA	TRBV18	TRBJ2-1
TGCAGCGTGGGGACAGGGCCCACTGAAGCTTTCTTT	CSVGTGPTEAFF	TRBD1	NA	TRBV29-1	TRBJ1-1
TGTGCCAGTAGCCGGCCCCGACAGGGGGTAGGCCAAGAGACCCAGTACTTC	CASSRPRQGVGQETQYF	TRBD1	NA	TRBV19	TRBJ2-5
TGTGCCAGCAGCCCTCACAGGACAGGGGAAGTGGCGCCGTTCTTC	CASSPHRTGEVAPFF	TRBD1	NA	TRBV28	TRBJ2-1
TGTGCCAGCAGCTTACGGGGTTTGGGACAGGGGGCGGGAAACACTGAAGCTTTCTTT	CASSLRGLGQGAGNTEAFF	TRBD1	NA	TRBV7-2	TRBJ1-1
TGTGCCAGCAGCTTCACAGCGGGGGGACTAGCTACTGGTAATGAGCAGTTCTTC	CASSFTAGGLATGNEQFF	TRBD2	NA	TRBV7-3	TRBJ2-1
TGTGCCAGCAGCCCCGGATTAAGGGGCAATGGGGCAGATACGCAGTATTTT	CASSPGLRGNGADTQYF	NA	NA	TRBV11-2	TRBJ2-3
TGTGCCAGTAGTATCGGGAGGGGGGCCTACGAGCAGTACTTC	CASSIGRGAYEQYF	TRBD2	NA	TRBV19	TRBJ2-7
TGTGCCAGCAGCTTAATGGGTGAAGCGGCCAGCGAGCAGTACTTC	CASSLMGEAASEQYF	NA	once	TRBV7-3	TRBJ2-7
TGCGCCAGCAGCCGGGACGTCGGGACTCCAAAAGATACGCAGTATTTT	CASSRDVGTPKDTQYF	NA	NA	TRBV5-1	TRBJ2-3